This is a list of T cell receptor beta chains from one sample in a study of T-cell reconstitution after alpha-beta-depleted transplantation in children. MiXCR, applied by TCRdb to the PCR reads, yields one record per CDR3 protein. The data contain 490,000 or so distinct CDR3 sequences, around 13% of them singletons. This sample comprised PBMCs from the stem cell graft donor, obtained from the stem cell graft. These receptors were collected from a human donor who donated a stem cell graft to a child with combined immunodeficiency. The CDR3 runs from the conserved cysteine through the conserved F or W. A D gene is named only where the DNA matches it firmly. Clone size is shown for a subset of rows, as once, few, many or a class of expanded clone.

>-|TRBJ2-3|TRBV12-3/TRBV12-4|15|-
CASNNPLSSTDTQYF
TGTGCCAGCAATAACCCGTTATCCAGCACAGATACGCAGTATTTT
>-|TRBJ2-1|TRBV7-2|14|-
CASSLVMGGNEQFF
TGTGCCAGCAGCTTAGTTATGGGGGGCAATGAGCAGTTCTTC
>-|TRBJ1-1|TRBV18|13|-
CASSPFRNTEAFF
TGTGCCAGCTCACCATTCCGGAACACTGAAGCTTTCTTT
>few|TRBJ2-1|TRBV24-1|15|-
CATSDPWRVGNEQFF
TGTGCCACCAGTGATCCGTGGCGGGTCGGCAATGAGCAGTTCTTC
>-|TRBJ2-3|TRBV19|14|-
CATRREAGTDTQYF
TGTGCCACGAGGAGGGAGGCGGGGACAGATACGCAGTATTTT
>-|TRBJ2-5|TRBV24-1|13|-
CATSDFPVETQYF
TGTGCCACCAGTGATTTCCCAGTAGAGACCCAGTACTTC
>-|TRBJ2-3|TRBV12-3/TRBV12-4|16|TRBD1
CASSSPGTEISDTQYF
TGTGCCAGCAGTTCACCCGGGACAGAAATATCAGATACGCAGTATTTT
>few|TRBJ2-1|TRBV7-2|16|TRBD2
CASSLWTSGGAVEQFF
TGTGCCAGCAGCCTCTGGACTAGCGGGGGGGCTGTTGAGCAGTTCTTC
>-|TRBJ2-3|TRBV6-5|11|TRBD1
CASKGAGEEYF
TGTGCCAGCAAGGGGGCAGGTGAGGAGTATTTT
>-|TRBJ2-6|TRBV11-2|21|TRBD1
CASSLEVLKTGAHVGANVLTF
TGTGCCAGCAGCTTAGAGGTGTTGAAGACAGGGGCGCATGTCGGGGCCAACGTCCTGACTTTC
>-|TRBJ2-1|TRBV20-1|12|-
CSAPASNNEQFF
TGCAGTGCCCCTGCCTCGAACAATGAGCAGTTCTTC
>few|TRBJ2-1|TRBV6-1|15|-
CASSEDGARHNEQFF
TGTGCCAGCAGTGAAGATGGGGCGCGCCACAATGAGCAGTTCTTC
>-|TRBJ2-3|TRBV6-5|14|-
CASSYGGDTDTQYF
TGTGCCAGCAGTTACGGTGGGGACACAGATACGCAGTATTTT
>once|TRBJ2-1|TRBV11-2|15|-
CASSLFTGGQGEQFF
TGTGCCAGCAGCTTGTTTACGGGGGGCCAGGGTGAGCAGTTCTTC
>-|TRBJ2-7|TRBV19|15|TRBD1
CATSQGQADSYEQYF
TGTGCCACCTCCCAAGGACAGGCTGACTCCTACGAGCAGTACTTC
>few|TRBJ2-7|TRBV9|14|TRBD1
CASSAGTGNYEQYF
TGTGCCAGCAGCGCCGGGACAGGTAACTACGAGCAGTACTTC
>many|TRBJ2-7|TRBV7-2|14|TRBD1
CASIDRGQSYEQYF
TGTGCCAGCATCGACAGGGGGCAAAGCTACGAGCAGTACTTC
>many|TRBJ2-3|TRBV5-6|14|TRBD1
CASSGGQRTDTQYF
TGTGCCAGCAGCGGGGGACAGCGCACAGATACGCAGTATTTT
>many|TRBJ1-1|TRBV6-6|13|-
CASQTPMNTEAFF
TGTGCCAGCCAGACCCCCATGAACACTGAAGCTTTCTTT
>many|TRBJ1-2|TRBV28|14|-
CASSLRQPNYGYTF
TGTGCCAGCAGTTTGAGACAGCCTAACTATGGCTACACCTTC
>few|TRBJ2-7|TRBV18|15|TRBD1
CASSPSGQRAYEQYF
TGTGCCAGCTCACCATCGGGACAGAGAGCCTACGAGCAGTACTTC
>-|TRBJ2-1|TRBV7-9|17|TRBD2
CASSSRTSGNYYNEQFF
TGTGCCAGCAGCTCCCGGACTAGCGGGAATTATTACAATGAGCAGTTCTTC
>few|TRBJ2-1|TRBV10-3|15|TRBD2
CAISVLAGVGNEQFF
TGTGCCATCAGTGTTTTAGCGGGGGTTGGGAATGAGCAGTTCTTC
>-|TRBJ1-6|TRBV4-3|15|TRBD1
CASSPSDRPGSPLHF
TGCGCCAGCAGCCCATCGGACAGGCCGGGATCACCCCTCCACTTT
>few|TRBJ2-5|TRBV6-2/TRBV6-3|14|-
CASSYLDSQGTQYF
TGTGCCAGCAGTTACCTTGACAGCCAGGGGACCCAGTACTTC
>many|TRBJ2-4|TRBV6-2/TRBV6-3|15|TRBD2
CASSYVASGSVIQYF
TGTGCCAGCAGTTACGTCGCTAGCGGGAGTGTCATTCAGTACTTC
>many|TRBJ2-1|TRBV12-3/TRBV12-4|14|TRBD1
CASSYQGEYNEQFF
TGTGCCAGCAGTTATCAGGGGGAATACAATGAGCAGTTCTTC
>few|TRBJ2-1|TRBV4-2|16|TRBD2
CASSQVPRGGYNEQFF
TGTGCCAGCAGCCAAGTGCCGCGGGGGGGGTACAATGAGCAGTTCTTC
>many|TRBJ2-3|TRBV28|13|TRBD2
CASSRAGGDTQYF
TGTGCCAGCAGTCGAGCGGGGGGGGATACGCAGTATTTT